The following is a TCR beta chain sequence with its context. The germline V gene encodes CDR1 SGDLS and CDR2 YYNGEE. The V end lost 2 bases, the J end lost 1 base, and 9 bases lay between the germline ends. The CDR3 is 14 amino acids. The sample belongs to a study of blood T cell repertoires in COVID-19. The data were produced by immunoSEQ multiplex PCR, yet TCRdb's version contains in-frame clones alone and is incomplete. The top ten clones hold around 10% of a sample with a few hundred thousand clones, about nine tenths of them seen once. Sequencing used peripheral blood. The chain carries TRBV9 and TRBJ2-5; D might be TRBD2 (6 bases). The clonotype was recovered from a man aged 35 to 55 who had recovered from COVID-19. The CDR3 spells CASSVYGGQETQYF. CDR3 in DNA: TGTGCCAGCAGCGTGTACGGGGGCCAAGAGACCCAGTACTTC.